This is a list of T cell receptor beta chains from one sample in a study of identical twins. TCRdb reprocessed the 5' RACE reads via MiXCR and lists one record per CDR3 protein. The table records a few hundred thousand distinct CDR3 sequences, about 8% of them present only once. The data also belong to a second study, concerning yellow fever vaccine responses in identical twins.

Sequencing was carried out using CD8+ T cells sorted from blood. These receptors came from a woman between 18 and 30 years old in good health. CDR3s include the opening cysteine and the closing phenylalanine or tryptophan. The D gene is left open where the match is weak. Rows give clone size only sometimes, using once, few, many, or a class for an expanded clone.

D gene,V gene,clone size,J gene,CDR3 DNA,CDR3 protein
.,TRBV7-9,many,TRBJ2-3,TGTGCCAGCAGCCCAGCAGATACGCAGTATTTT,CASSPADTQYF
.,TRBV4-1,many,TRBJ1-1,TGCGCCAGCAGCCATACAGAGAACACTGAAGCTTTCTTT,CASSHTENTEAFF
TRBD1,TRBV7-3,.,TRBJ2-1,TGTGCCAGCAGCGACGGACAGGGGCCCAACAATGAGCAGTTCTTC,CASSDGQGPNNEQFF
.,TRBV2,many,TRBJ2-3,TGTGCCAGCTGGCGGGAAGAAGATACGCAGTATTTT,CASWREEDTQYF
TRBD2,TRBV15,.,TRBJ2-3,TGTGCCACCAGCAGACCAACAACCTTCAGAGGACTAGGCGATACGCAGTATTTT,CATSRPTTFRGLGDTQYF
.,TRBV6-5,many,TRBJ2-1,TGTGCCAGCAGTTACAGTAGGGTCAATGAGCAGTTCTTC,CASSYSRVNEQFF
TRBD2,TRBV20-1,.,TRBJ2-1,TGCAGTGCTGGACTAGCGAATAGGTATGAGCAGTTCTTC,CSAGLANRYEQFF
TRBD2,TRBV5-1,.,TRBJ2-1,TGCGCCAGCAGCTTGAGGCTACCTCTAGCGGGGGGAGACAATGAGCAGTTCTTC,CASSLRLPLAGGDNEQFF
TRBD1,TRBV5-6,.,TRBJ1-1,TGTGCCAGCAGCTTCGGGACAGCCGTTGGAGCTTTCTTT,CASSFGTAVGAFF
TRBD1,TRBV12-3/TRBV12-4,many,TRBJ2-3,TGTGCCAGCACCGTACCCGACAGGGGGTTCACAGATACGCAGTATTTT,CASTVPDRGFTDTQYF
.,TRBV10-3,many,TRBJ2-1,TGTGCCATCAGTGACGCCTCCATTAGTTATAATGAGCAGTTCTTC,CAISDASISYNEQFF
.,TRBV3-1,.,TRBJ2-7,TGTGCCAGCAGCCAAGATGGGACCTTCAGTTCCTACGAGCAGTACTTC,CASSQDGTFSSYEQYF
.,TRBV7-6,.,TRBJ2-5,TGTGCCAGCAGCACAACGCCTGGGGAGACCCAGTACTTC,CASSTTPGETQYF
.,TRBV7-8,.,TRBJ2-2,TGTGCCAGCAGCTTAATCCTATCCGTTAACACCGGGGAGCTGTTTTTT,CASSLILSVNTGELFF
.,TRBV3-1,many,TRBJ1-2,TGTGCCAGCAGCCAAGGCGGCGGTGACGCCTACTATGGCTACACCTTC,CASSQGGGDAYYGYTF
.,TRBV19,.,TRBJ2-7,TGTGCCAGTAGGGACTACCGCTCCTACGAGCAGTACTTC,CASRDYRSYEQYF
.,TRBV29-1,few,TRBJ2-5,TGCAGCTCATCCAAGGGCTACCAAGAGACCCAGTACTTC,CSSSKGYQETQYF
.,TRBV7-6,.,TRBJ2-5,TGTGCCAGCAGCTTGAGTCCCGGGAGCGGGGAGACCCAGTACTTC,CASSLSPGSGETQYF
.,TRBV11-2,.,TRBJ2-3,TGTGCCAGCAGCCAGGGCCCTGTACCAGATACGCAGTATTTT,CASSQGPVPDTQYF
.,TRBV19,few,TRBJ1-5,TGTGCCAGTAGTATAGATTCAGGGGATTATCAGCCCCAGCATTTT,CASSIDSGDYQPQHF
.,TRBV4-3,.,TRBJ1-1,TGCGCCAGCAGCCAAGATGACGGCAGGGCAGCTTTCTTT,CASSQDDGRAAFF
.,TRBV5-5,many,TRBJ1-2,TGTGCCACCCTGGTGCCCTATGGCTACACCTTC,CATLVPYGYTF
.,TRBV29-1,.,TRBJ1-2,TGCAGCACTCCACCCCAGGGCAGCTATGGCTACACCTTC,CSTPPQGSYGYTF
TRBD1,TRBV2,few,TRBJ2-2,TGTGCCATCGCCAGGGGGCCGGGGGAGCTGTTTTTT,CAIARGPGELFF
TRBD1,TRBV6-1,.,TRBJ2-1,TGTGCCAGCAACAACCAGGGACAGGGGGACAATGAGCAGTTCTTC,CASNNQGQGDNEQFF
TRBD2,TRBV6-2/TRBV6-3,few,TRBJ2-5,TGTGCCAGCAGTTACGACGCCGGTAGGGGAGCGGGATTTGAGACCCAGTACTTC,CASSYDAGRGAGFETQYF
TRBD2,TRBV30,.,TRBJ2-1,TGTACCTGGAGTGTACTGGCGGGAGGGCCGGATATGCAGTTCTTC,CTWSVLAGGPDMQFF
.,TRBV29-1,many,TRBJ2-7,TGCAGCGTTGAATCCGGGAGCTTGGCCTACGAGCAGTACTTC,CSVESGSLAYEQYF
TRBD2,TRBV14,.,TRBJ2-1,TGTGCCAGCAGCCAAGCTTCTAGCGGGAGATGGGAGCAGTTCTTC,CASSQASSGRWEQFF
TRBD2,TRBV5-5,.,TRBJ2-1,TGTGCCAGCAGGCTTAGCGGGGGTCTTACCTACAATGAGCAGTTCTTC,CASRLSGGLTYNEQFF
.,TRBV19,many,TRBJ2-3,TGTGCCAGTAAAGAGACAGGATACAGCACAGATACGCAGTATTTT,CASKETGYSTDTQYF
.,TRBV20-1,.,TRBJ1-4,TGCAGTGCTAGGGGTATCTTCTTCGATAATGAAAAACTGTTTTTT,CSARGIFFDNEKLFF
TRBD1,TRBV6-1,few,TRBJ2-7,TGTGCCAGCAGCCCCCTGGTCGGGACAGGGGGATACGAGCAGTACTTC,CASSPLVGTGGYEQYF
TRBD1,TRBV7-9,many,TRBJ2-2,TGTGCCAGCAGCGCGAGCCAACAGGGGGCGGCCGGGGAGCTGTTTTTT,CASSASQQGAAGELFF
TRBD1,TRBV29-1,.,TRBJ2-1,TGCAGCGTCGATCCGGGACAGGGAAATGAGCAGTTCTTC,CSVDPGQGNEQFF
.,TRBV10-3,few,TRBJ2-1,TGTGCCATCAGCCTATCGGGAGCAATCTACAATGAGCAGTTCTTC,CAISLSGAIYNEQFF
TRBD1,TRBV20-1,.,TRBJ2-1,TGCAGTGCTAGAGAGACAGGGACGGCAACGCCGTTCTTC,CSARETGTATPFF
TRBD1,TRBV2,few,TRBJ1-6,TGTGCCAGCAGTGCTTATGACAGGGCTGGGAATTCACCCCTCCACTTT,CASSAYDRAGNSPLHF
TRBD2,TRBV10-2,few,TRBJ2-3,TGCGCCAGCATTCTAGCGGGACGCACAGATACGCAGTATTTT,CASILAGRTDTQYF
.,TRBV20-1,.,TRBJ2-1,TGCAGTGCTAGAGTCCGGGGGCGGGCGTACAATGAGCAGTTCTTC,CSARVRGRAYNEQFF
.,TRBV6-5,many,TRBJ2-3,TGTGCCAGCAGTTACTATGGTGGCACAGATACGCAGTATTTT,CASSYYGGTDTQYF
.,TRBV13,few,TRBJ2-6,TGTGCCAGCAGCGATACTAGTCGCATGAGCTCTGGGGCCAACGTCCTGACTTTC,CASSDTSRMSSGANVLTF
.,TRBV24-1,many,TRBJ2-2,TGTGCCACTGGACAGCGCCCGAACACCGGGGAGCTGTTTTTT,CATGQRPNTGELFF
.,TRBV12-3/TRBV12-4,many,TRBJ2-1,TGTGCCAGCAGTTTAGGGTCCGAGCAGTTCTTC,CASSLGSEQFF
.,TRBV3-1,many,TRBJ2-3,TGTGCCAGCAGCCAAGGGGGGACTAGCACAGATACGCAGTATTTT,CASSQGGTSTDTQYF
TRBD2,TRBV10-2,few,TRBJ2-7,TGCGCCAGCAGAGGACTAGCGGGACTCCTCTACGAGCAGTACTTC,CASRGLAGLLYEQYF
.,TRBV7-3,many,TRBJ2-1,TGTGCCAGCAGCTTAGTTGGGGCAGCTACATGGAATGAGCAGTTCTTC,CASSLVGAATWNEQFF
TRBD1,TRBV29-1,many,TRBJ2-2,TGCAGCGCGGACAGGGAGAACACCGGGGAGCTGTTTTTT,CSADRENTGELFF
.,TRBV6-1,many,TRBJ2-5,TGTGCCAGCAGGCTCCTTATCAGCAGGGAGACCCAGTACTTC,CASRLLISRETQYF
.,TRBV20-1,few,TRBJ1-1,TGCAGTGCCGGAGAGGGGAACACTGAAGCTTTCTTT,CSAGEGNTEAFF
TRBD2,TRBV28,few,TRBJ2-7,TGTGCCAGCAGTTTGCCCCGTTTGACTAGCAGGTACGAGCAGTACTTC,CASSLPRLTSRYEQYF
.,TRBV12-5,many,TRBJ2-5,TGTGCTAGTGGTTTGGGGGGGGCGCCTCAAGAGACCCAGTACTTC,CASGLGGAPQETQYF
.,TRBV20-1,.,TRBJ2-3,TGCAGTGTGGGGGGCCCCGCCACAGATACGCAGTATTTT,CSVGGPATDTQYF
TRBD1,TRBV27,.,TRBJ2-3,TGTGCCAGCAGTCTCCTCGGACAGGGAGCAGATACGCAGTATTTT,CASSLLGQGADTQYF
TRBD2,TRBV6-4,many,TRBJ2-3,TGTGCCAGCAGTCCCAGCGGGATCACAGATACGCAGTATTTT,CASSPSGITDTQYF